The source of this T cell receptor (beta chain) is a study of T cell responses to AZD1222 COVID-19 vaccine. Study-level findings and limits: Repertoires were collected only later (after the peak T cell response had occurred). The donors showed a predominance of white British ancestry and of females, with possible underestimation of clonal diversity. Baseline testing showed seropositivity in only 5 or 6 AZD1222 recipients.

On this clone itself: Its antigen is still unknown.

Between the trimmed V and J ends, which lost 6 bases and 5 bases, there was a span of 21 bases. The CDR3 is 15 residues long. Germline loops: CDR1 SGDLS, CDR2 YYNGEE. Method: immunoSEQ multiplex PCR; TCRdb's copy keeps in-frame clones and lacks some. The sample lists fewer than 200,000 clones; about 90% were seen once. The chain carries TRBV9 and TRBJ2-7; D may be TRBD1 (7 bases). The receptor's source is an adult who received the AZD1222 COVID-19 vaccine. The sample consisted of peripheral blood, taken 28 days after the second AZD1222 dose. CDR3 DNA sequence: TGTGCCAGCAACCCTTCCGGAGGGGGCAGCGACGAGCAGTACTTC. Protein: CASNPSGGGSDEQYF.